This T cell receptor (beta chain) was observed in a study of T-cell memory formation after mild COVID-19. The overall study: Among the donors, TCR clusters were largely specific to each donor. Study-wide findings and caveats: Researchers report contracting CD4+ clones mostly in CM and EM, with CD8+ clones in EMRA. Specificity for SARS-CoV-2 was not confirmed among the second-wave clones peaking on day 37.

Concerning this clonotype itself: The antigen is not known.

5'RACE primed at constant segments yielded TCR alpha and TCR beta cDNA libraries bearing sample barcodes and UMIs. Via MiXCR, TCRdb re-called the 5' RACE reads, giving one row per CDR3 protein. The sample lists roughly 480,000 distinct CDR3 sequences, approximately 25% occurring once. This receptor was identified in an adult woman who had mild COVID-19 (a few samples of this study predate the infection). Cell type and time point are not known. Sequenced input: PBMCs or a T cell subset sorted from them (not recorded which).

The CDR3, as DNA: TGCAGTGCTGGCGGGACTAGCGGGAGCCGGTACGAGCAGTACTTC. Amino acids: CSAGGTSGSRYEQYF. The rearrangement links TRBV20-1 to TRBJ2-7; TRBD2 aligns across 14 bases. The CDR3 covers 15 residues. The germline CDR1 and CDR2 sequences are DFQATT and SNEGSKA (reference sequence). Trimming took 5 bases from V and 4 from J; bases not matched to a gene: 7.